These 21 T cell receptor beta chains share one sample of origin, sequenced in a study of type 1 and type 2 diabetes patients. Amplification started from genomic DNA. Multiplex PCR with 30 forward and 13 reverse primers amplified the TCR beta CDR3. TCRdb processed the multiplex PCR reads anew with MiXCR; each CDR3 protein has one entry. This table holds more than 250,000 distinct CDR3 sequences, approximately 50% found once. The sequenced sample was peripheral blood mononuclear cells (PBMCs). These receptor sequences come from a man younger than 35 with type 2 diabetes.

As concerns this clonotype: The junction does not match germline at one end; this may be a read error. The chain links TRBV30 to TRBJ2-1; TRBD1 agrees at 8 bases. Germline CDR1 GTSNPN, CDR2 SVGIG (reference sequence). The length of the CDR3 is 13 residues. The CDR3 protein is CAWGQGAYNGQFF. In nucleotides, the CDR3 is TGTGCCTGGGGGCAGGGGGCCTACAATGGGCAGTTCTTC.

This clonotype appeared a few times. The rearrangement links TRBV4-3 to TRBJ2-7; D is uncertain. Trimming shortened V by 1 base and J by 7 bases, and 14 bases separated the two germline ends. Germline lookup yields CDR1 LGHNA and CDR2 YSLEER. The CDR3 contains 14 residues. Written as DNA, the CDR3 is TGCGCCAGCAGCCAAGCACTGGGAAGTCGTGAGCAGTACTTC. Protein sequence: CASSQALGSREQYF.

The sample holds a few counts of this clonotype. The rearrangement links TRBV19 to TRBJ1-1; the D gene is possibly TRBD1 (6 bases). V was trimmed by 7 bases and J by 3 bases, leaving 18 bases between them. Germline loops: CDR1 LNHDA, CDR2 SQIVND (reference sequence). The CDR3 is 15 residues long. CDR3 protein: CASTQTGMEHTEAFF. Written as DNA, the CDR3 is TGTGCCAGTACTCAGACAGGTATGGAGCACACTGAAGCTTTCTTT.

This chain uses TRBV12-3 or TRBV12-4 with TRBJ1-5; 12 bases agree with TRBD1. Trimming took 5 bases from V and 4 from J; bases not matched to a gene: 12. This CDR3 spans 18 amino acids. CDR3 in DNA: TGTGCCAGCAGTGTGACCGGGACAGGGGGCAGGAGTAATCAGCCCCAGCATTTT. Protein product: CASSVTGTGGRSNQPQHF.

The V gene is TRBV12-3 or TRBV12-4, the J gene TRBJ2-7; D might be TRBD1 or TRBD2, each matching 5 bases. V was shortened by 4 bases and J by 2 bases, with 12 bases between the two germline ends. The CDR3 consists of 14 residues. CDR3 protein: CASSSGTLTYEQYF. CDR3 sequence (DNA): TGTGCCAGCAGTTCCGGGACGTTGACCTACGAGCAGTACTTC.

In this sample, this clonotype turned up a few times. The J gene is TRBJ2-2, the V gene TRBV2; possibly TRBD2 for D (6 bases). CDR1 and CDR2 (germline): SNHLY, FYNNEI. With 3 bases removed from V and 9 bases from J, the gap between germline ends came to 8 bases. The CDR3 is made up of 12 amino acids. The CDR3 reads CASSEGGRELFF. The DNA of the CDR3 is TGTGCCAGCAGTGAGGGGGGAAGGGAGCTGTTTTTT. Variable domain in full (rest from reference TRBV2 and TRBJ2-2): EPEVTQTPSHQVTQMGQEVILRCVPISNHLYFYWYRQILGQKVEFLVSFYNNEISEKSEIFDDQFSVERPDGSNFTLKIRSTKLEDSAMYFCASSEGGRELFFGEGSRLTVL.

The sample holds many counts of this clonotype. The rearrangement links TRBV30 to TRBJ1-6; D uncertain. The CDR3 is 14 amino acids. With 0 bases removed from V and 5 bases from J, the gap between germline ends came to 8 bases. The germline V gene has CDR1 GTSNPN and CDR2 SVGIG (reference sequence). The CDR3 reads CAWSVGRNNSPLHF. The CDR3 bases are TGTGCCTGGAGTGTAGGGAGGAATAATTCACCCCTCCACTTT.

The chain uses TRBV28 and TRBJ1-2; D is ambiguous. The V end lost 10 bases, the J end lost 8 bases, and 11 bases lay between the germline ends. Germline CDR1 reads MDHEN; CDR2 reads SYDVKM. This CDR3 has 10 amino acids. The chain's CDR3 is CATMAGGYTF. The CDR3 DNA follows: TGTGCCACCATGGCGGGGGGCTACACCTTC.

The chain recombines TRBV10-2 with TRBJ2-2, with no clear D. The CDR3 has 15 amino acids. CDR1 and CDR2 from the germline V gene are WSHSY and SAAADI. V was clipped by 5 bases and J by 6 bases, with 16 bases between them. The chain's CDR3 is CASSTAVGLSGELFF. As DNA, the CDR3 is TGCGCCAGCAGTACTGCGGTGGGGTTATCCGGGGAGCTGTTTTTT.

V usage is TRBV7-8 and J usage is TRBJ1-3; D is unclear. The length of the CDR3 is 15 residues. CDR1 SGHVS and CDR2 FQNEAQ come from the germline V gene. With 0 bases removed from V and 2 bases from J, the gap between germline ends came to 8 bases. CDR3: CASSLAPQAGNTIYF. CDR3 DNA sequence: TGTGCCAGCAGCTTAGCGCCCCAGGCTGGAAACACCATATATTTT.

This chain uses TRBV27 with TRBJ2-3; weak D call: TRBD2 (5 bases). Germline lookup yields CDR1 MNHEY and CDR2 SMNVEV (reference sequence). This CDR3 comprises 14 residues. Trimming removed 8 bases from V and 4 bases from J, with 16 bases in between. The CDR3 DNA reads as TGTGCCAGCGCTACGGGGAACGGCCCAGATACGCAGTATTTT. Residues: CASATGNGPDTQYF.

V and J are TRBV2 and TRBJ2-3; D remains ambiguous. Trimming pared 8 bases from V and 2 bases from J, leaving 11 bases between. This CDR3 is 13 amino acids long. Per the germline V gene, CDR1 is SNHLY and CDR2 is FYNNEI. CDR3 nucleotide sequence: TGTGCCAGCTGCCTGAGATCCACAGATACGCAGTATTTT. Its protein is CASCLRSTDTQYF.

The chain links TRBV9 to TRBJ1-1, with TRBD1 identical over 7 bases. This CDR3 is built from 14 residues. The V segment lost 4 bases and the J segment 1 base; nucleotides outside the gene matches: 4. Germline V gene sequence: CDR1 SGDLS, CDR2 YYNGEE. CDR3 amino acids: CASSFQGENTEAFF. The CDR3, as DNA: TGTGCCAGCAGCTTCCAGGGGGAGAACACTGAAGCTTTCTTT.

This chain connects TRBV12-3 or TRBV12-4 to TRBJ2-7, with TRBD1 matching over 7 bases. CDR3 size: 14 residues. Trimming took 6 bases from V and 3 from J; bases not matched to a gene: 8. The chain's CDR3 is CASRRQGAYYEQYF. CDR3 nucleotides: TGTGCCAGCAGAAGACAGGGCGCTTACTACGAGCAGTACTTC.

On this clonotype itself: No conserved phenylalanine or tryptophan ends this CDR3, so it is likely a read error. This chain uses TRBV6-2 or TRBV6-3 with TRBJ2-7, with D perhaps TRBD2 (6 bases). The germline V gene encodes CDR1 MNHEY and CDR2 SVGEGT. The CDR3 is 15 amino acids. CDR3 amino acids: CASGPRGSLSYEQYL. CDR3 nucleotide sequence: TGTGCCAGCGGCCCGCGGGGATCCCTCTCCTACGAACAGTACCTC.

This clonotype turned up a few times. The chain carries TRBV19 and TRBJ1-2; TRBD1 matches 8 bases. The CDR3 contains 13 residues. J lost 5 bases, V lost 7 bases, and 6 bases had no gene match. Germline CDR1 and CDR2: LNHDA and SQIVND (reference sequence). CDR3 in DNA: TGTGCCAGTACCGACAGGGGAATTTATGGCTACACCTTC. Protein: CASTDRGIYGYTF.

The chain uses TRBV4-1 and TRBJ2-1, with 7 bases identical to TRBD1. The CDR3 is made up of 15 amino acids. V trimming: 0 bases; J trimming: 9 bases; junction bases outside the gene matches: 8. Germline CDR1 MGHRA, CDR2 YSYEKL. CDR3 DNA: TGCGCCAGCAGCCAAGAGATAGGGGGCAGGGGTGAGCAGTTCTTC. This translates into CASSQEIGGRGEQFF.

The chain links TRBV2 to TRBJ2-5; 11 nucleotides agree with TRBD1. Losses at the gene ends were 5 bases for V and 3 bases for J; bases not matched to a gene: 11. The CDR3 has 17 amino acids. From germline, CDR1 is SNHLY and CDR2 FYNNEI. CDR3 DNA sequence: TGTGCCAGCAGTCCCGGGACAGGGGGTATCAGGGAAGAGACCCAGTACTTC. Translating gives CASSPGTGGIREETQYF.

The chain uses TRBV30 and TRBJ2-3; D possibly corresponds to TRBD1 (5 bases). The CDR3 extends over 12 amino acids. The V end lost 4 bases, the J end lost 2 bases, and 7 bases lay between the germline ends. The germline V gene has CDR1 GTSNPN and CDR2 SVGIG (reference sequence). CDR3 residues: CAWTGFTDTQYF. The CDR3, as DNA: TGTGCCTGGACAGGGTTCACAGATACGCAGTATTTT.

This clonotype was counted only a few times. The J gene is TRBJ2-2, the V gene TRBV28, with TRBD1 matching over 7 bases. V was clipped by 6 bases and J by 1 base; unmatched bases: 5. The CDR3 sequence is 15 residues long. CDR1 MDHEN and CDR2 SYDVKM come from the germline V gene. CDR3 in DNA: TGTGCCAGCAGCACCGGGACAGAGAACACCGGGGAGCTGTTTTTT. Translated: CASSTGTENTGELFF.

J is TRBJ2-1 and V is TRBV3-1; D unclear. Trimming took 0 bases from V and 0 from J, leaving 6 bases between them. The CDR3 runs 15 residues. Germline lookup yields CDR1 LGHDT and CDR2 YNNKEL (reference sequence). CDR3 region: CASSQDLSSYNEQFF. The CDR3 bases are TGTGCCAGCAGCCAAGACCTAAGCTCCTACAATGAGCAGTTCTTC.